This TCR beta chain came from a study of response to subunit inactivated influenza vaccine. As for this clonotype: What it binds is not known.

Notes on the study in general: Few additional T cells are recruited per seasonal influenza vaccination, authors suggested.

CDR1 and CDR2 (germline): DFQATT, SNEGSKA (reference sequence). Trimming removed 2 bases at V and 0 bases at J, with 16 bases between. CDR3 length: 17 residues. Using its own MiXCR run on the RT-PCR reads, TCRdb lists one record per CDR3 protein. The table shows almost 250,000 distinct CDR3 sequences, with 12% occurring only once. The chain carries TRBV20-1 and TRBJ1-4, with D hard to call. The sequencing used non-naive T cells sorted from PBMCs, collected around 14 days before vaccination. The source is a man in his fifties or sixties who received an inactivated influenza vaccine. CDR3 region: CSARPQPPRPTNEKLFF. The CDR3 region has the DNA TGCAGTGCTAGACCCCAACCTCCTCGACCAACTAATGAAAAACTGTTTTTT.